This passage covers 13 T cell receptor beta chains from one sample sequenced in a study of blood T cell repertoires in COVID-19. Method: immunoSEQ multiplex PCR; TCRdb's copy keeps in-frame clones and lacks some. The sample has 25,000 to 30,000 clones, 76% seen once. What was sequenced was peripheral blood. The receptors were sampled from a man between 65 and 85 years old with acute or convalescent COVID-19.

This chain connects TRBV27 to TRBJ2-3; 13 bases are shared with TRBD2. The CDR3 is 16 residues long. Germline-derived CDR1 and CDR2 are MNHEY and SMNVEV (reference sequence). V was pared by 6 bases and J by 5 bases, with 8 bases of the junction left unmatched. The CDR3 DNA sequence: TGTGCCAGCAGGCGGACTAGCGGGAGATGGGTAGATACGCAGTATTTT. This encodes CASRRTSGRWVDTQYF.

V is TRBV28 and J is TRBJ1-3, with D hard to call. Looked up from germline, CDR1 is MDHEN and CDR2 is SYDVKM. Trimming pared 2 bases from V and 2 bases from J, leaving 16 bases between. The CDR3 is 17 amino acids. CDR3 sequence: CASSLILAGLAGNTIYF. The DNA of the CDR3 is TGTGCCAGCAGTTTAATTTTAGCGGGCCTGGCTGGAAACACCATATATTTT.

V is TRBV29-1 and J is TRBJ2-2, with D perhaps TRBD2 (6 bases). CDR1 is SQVTM, CDR2 ANQGSEA, per germline. The CDR3 length is 11 residues. V was trimmed by 6 bases and J by 6 bases, leaving 8 bases between them. The chain's CDR3 is CSVSGSGELFF. Here the CDR3 DNA reads TGCAGCGTAAGCGGGTCCGGGGAGCTGTTTTTT.

This clone occurred many times. The V gene is TRBV6-1, the J gene TRBJ2-7, with a possible D match to TRBD1 (6 bases). Germline V gene lookup returns CDR1 MNHNS and CDR2 SASEGT. This CDR3 spans 16 amino acids. The germline V and J ends were trimmed by 3 bases and 2 bases, with 17 bases remaining between them. The CDR3, as DNA: TGTGCCAGCAGTGACCTGTGGACAGCTATCGCCTACGAGCAGTACTTC. This gives the protein CASSDLWTAIAYEQYF.

The CDR3 nucleotides read TGTGCCAGCAGCCGAGGACAGAACACTGAAGCTTTCTTT. The encoded protein is CASSRGQNTEAFF. The V and J genes are TRBV7-9 and TRBJ1-1; maybe TRBD1 (5 bases). The CDR3 consists of 13 residues. The germline CDR1 and CDR2 sequences are SEHNR and FQNEAQ (reference sequence). V was cut by 5 bases and J by 1 base, with 8 bases left in between.

The chain couples TRBV28 to TRBJ2-7, with 8 positions matching TRBD1. The CDR3 spans 14 residues. CDR1 is MDHEN and CDR2 is SYDVKM in the germline V gene. Trimming cost V 5 bases and J 1 base; bases outside gene matches: 4. For the CDR3, the DNA is TGTGCCAGCAGTCTCACAGGGGGTTCCTACGAGCAGTACTTC. Protein product: CASSLTGGSYEQYF.

V and J are TRBV4-2 and TRBJ2-1; TRBD2 aligns across 7 bases. CDR3 size: 14 residues. J was trimmed by 9 bases and V by 4 bases; bases with no gene match: 9. Germline CDR1 and CDR2: LGHNA and YNFKEQ. CDR3 region: CASSPQNGGIEQFF. The DNA for the CDR3 is TGTGCCAGCAGCCCCCAAAACGGGGGGATTGAGCAGTTCTTC.

On this clone: A much larger clone is a single base away; this may be a read error. The J gene is TRBJ2-1, the V gene TRBV7-2; D is ambiguous. Germline-derived CDR1 and CDR2 are SGHTA and FQGNSA. The CDR3 is 17 amino acids. The germline V and J ends were trimmed by 4 bases and 4 bases, with 20 bases remaining between them. CDR3 loop: CASSSRAGSRGYNEQFF. In DNA form, the CDR3 reads TGTGCCAGCAGCTCACGAGCCGGTAGCAGAGGATACAATGAGCAGTTCTTC.

The chain couples TRBV28 to TRBJ2-6, with D tentatively TRBD1 (5 bases). V lost 1 base and J 0 bases, leaving 10 bases between the germline ends. This CDR3 has 17 amino acids. Germline V gene sequence: CDR1 MDHEN, CDR2 SYDVKM. The CDR3 nucleotides are TGTGCCAGCAGTTTATCAGGGATCGACTCTGGGGCCAACGTCCTGACTTTC. This translates into CASSLSGIDSGANVLTF.

The V and J genes are TRBV7-9 and TRBJ2-1; perhaps TRBD2 as D (6 bases). The germline CDR1 and CDR2 sequences are SEHNR and FQNEAQ (reference sequence). V was pared by 7 bases and J by 0 bases, with 13 bases between. The length of the CDR3 is 15 residues. CDR3 sequence reads: CASITRGSSYNEQFF. The CDR3 nucleotides read TGTGCCAGCATCACGCGGGGAAGCTCCTACAATGAGCAGTTCTTC.

This sequence joins TRBV3-1 (or the pseudogene TRBV3-2) and TRBJ2-2; D gene ambiguous. CDR1 and CDR2 from the germline V gene are LGHDT and YNNKEL (reference sequence). Trimming left V 0 bases short and J 6 bases short, with 11 bases between. This CDR3 contains 15 residues. The CDR3 region is CASSQDGSGAGELFF. The CDR3 DNA reads TGTGCCAGCAGCCAAGATGGATCGGGTGCCGGGGAGCTGTTTTTT.

This chain links TRBV19 with TRBJ2-5, with 9 bases lining up with TRBD1. The CDR3 loop spans 15 amino acids. Germline values: CDR1 LNHDA, CDR2 SQIVND (reference sequence). The ends lost 5 bases at V and 0 bases at J; junction bases unmatched: 4. The DNA of the CDR3 is TGTGCCAGTAGTCCGCGGGACAGGGACCAAGAGACCCAGTACTTC. As protein: CASSPRDRDQETQYF.

This chain uses TRBV28 with TRBJ1-2; D remains ambiguous. V was trimmed by 4 bases and J by 5 bases, leaving 2 bases between them. CDR3 length equals 10 residues. Germline V gene lookup returns CDR1 MDHEN and CDR2 SYDVKM. The CDR3 DNA is TGTGCCAGCAGTTCATATGGCTACACCTTC. Translating gives CASSSYGYTF.